This T cell receptor (beta chain) was documented in a study of shared clonotypes between healthy human individuals. Study-wide background: Per donor, three plates held CD4 naive cells, three held CD4 memory, two held CD8 naive and one held CD8 memory.

As to this clone: The antigen is undetermined.

Broader study findings: Sequencing depth was a factor that was expected to affect clonotype sharing among donors. Shared clonotypes across all four donors exceeded non-shared ones in generation probability.

Method: immunoSEQ multiplex PCR; TCRdb's copy keeps in-frame clones and lacks some. The sample holds approximately 2.1 million clones; approximately 95% are singletons and the top ten take about 0.39%. Germline CDR1 reads SNHLY; CDR2 reads FYNNEI. There are 14 residues in the CDR3. The V segment lost 8 bases and the J segment 6 bases; nucleotides outside the gene matches: 6. This receptor was taken from a man between 18 and 35 years old in good health. Some clones in this sample may be carry-over from other donors' samples. The material sequenced was naive CD4+ T cells from PBMCs. Subset given: CD45RA+ positively selected. The chain uses TRBV2 and TRBJ1-6; 8 nucleotides align to TRBD1. CDR3 sequence: CASERGQGNSPLHF. The CDR3 DNA reads as TGTGCCAGCGAGAGAGGACAGGGTAATTCACCCCTCCACTTT. Full variable domain (outside the CDR3, taken from reference TRBV2 and TRBJ1-6): EPEVTQTPSHQVTQMGQEVILRCVPISNHLYFYWYRQILGQKVEFLVSFYNNEISEKSEIFDDQFSVERPDGSNFTLKIRSTKLEDSAMYFCASERGQGNSPLHFGNGTRLTVT.